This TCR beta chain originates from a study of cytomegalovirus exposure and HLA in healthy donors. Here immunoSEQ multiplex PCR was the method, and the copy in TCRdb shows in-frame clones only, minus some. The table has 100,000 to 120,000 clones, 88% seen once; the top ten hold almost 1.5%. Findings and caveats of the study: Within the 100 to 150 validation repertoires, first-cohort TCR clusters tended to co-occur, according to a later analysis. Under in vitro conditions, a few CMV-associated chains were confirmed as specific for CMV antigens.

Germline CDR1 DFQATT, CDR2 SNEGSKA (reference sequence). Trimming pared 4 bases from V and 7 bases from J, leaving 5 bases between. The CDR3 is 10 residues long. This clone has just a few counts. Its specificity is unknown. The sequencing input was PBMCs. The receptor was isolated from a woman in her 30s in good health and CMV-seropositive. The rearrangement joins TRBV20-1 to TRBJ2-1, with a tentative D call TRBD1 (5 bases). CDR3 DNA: TGCAGTGCTACAGGGAATGAGCAGTTCTTC. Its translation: CSATGNEQFF.